Listed here are 22 T cell receptor beta chains from one sample, sequenced in a study of blood T cell repertoires in COVID-19 (dated by TCRdb to the early 2020s). Library preparation was by the immunoSEQ multiplex PCR assay. This is the immuneACCESS table as TCRdb keeps it, with only in-frame sequences that have V and J called. A part of the clones is gone; compared with another copy, unresolved V genes explain less than half, and the rest is unexplained. Recorded for this sample are around 99,000 clones; around 83% of them occurred a single time. The top ten hold 4% to 4.5% of the sample. The sequenced sample consisted of peripheral blood. The source is a man between 65 and 85 years old with acute or convalescent COVID-19.

On this clone: The junction differs from germline at one of its ends, possibly a read error. The V call is TRBV11-2, the J call TRBJ1-2; D unclear. The CDR3 spans 12 residues. CDR1 is SGHAT, CDR2 FQNNGV, per germline. CDR3 DNA sequence: TGTGCCAGCAGCTTAGATCAGAGCGTCAGCTCCTTC. It encodes CASSLDQSVSSF.

CDR3 nucleotides: TGTGCCAGTAGTACCGGGGGACAGCTCTACGAGCAGTACTTC. This translates into CASSTGGQLYEQYF. The chain recombines TRBV19 with TRBJ2-7; D is perhaps TRBD1 (7 bases). The germline gives CDR1 LNHDA, CDR2 SQIVND (reference sequence). This CDR3 is built from 14 residues. Trimming shortened V by 4 bases and J by 3 bases, and 13 bases separated the two germline ends.

The J gene is TRBJ2-4, the V gene TRBV16; possible D gene TRBD2, 6 bases. Trimming left V 0 bases short and J 9 bases short, with 9 bases between. Germline assignment: CDR1 KGHSY and CDR2 FQNENV. The CDR3 totals 13 residues. CDR3: CASSQSPEGIQYF. DNA of the CDR3: TGTGCCAGCAGCCAATCACCGGAGGGCATTCAGTACTTC.

The chain couples TRBV20-1 to TRBJ1-1, with D tentatively TRBD1 (5 bases). The V and J ends lost 3 bases and 0 bases respectively, with 14 bases between them. CDR1 is DFQATT, CDR2 SNEGSKA, per germline (reference sequence). The CDR3 is 15 residues long. CDR3: CSASWAKGMNTEAFF. CDR3 sequence (DNA): TGCAGTGCTAGTTGGGCGAAGGGGATGAACACTGAAGCTTTCTTT.

This clone was counted only a few times. The rearrangement joins TRBV7-3 to TRBJ2-1; TRBD2 matches at 16 bases. Losses at the gene ends were 5 bases for V and 12 bases for J; bases not matched to a gene: 10. The CDR3 length is 16 residues. Germline values: CDR1 SGHTA, CDR2 FQGTGA. This CDR3 reads CASSDTGTSGGAGQFF. CDR3 bases: TGTGCCAGCAGCGACACCGGGACTAGCGGGGGGGCCGGGCAGTTCTTC.

This sequence joins TRBV29-1 and TRBJ2-5; 7 bases line up with TRBD1. This CDR3 has 13 amino acids. Trimming at V came to 3 bases and at J to 2 bases, leaving 3 bases not matched to a gene. Per germline, CDR1 SQVTM and CDR2 ANQGSEA. CDR3 sequence reads: CSVEIRGQETQYF. DNA of the CDR3: TGCAGCGTTGAGATCAGGGGGCAAGAGACCCAGTACTTC.

In regard to this clone: This may be a read error: a much more frequent sequence differs by one nucleotide. The chain carries TRBV7-3 and TRBJ2-2; D ambiguous. The germline V and J ends were trimmed by 4 bases and 2 bases, with 2 bases remaining between them. This CDR3 spans 12 amino acids. The germline V gene has CDR1 SGHTA and CDR2 FQGTGA. The CDR3 DNA follows: TGTGCCAGCAGCTCAAACACCGGGGAGCTGTTTTTT. Translated: CASSSNTGELFF.

This clone was counted once. The rearrangement joins TRBV11-3 to TRBJ1-1; 8 bases map to TRBD1. This CDR3 region has 15 residues. V shed 2 bases, J shed 4 bases, and the junction held 6 bases outside the gene matches. CDR1 SGHNT and CDR2 YENEEA come from the germline V gene. Written as DNA, the CDR3 is TGTGCCAGCAGCTTACAGGGGGCGAGCAGCACTGAAGCTTTCTTT. Its translation: CASSLQGASSTEAFF.

The rearrangement joins TRBV9 to TRBJ2-7; 12 positions match TRBD1. Germline CDR1 is SGDLS and CDR2 is YYNGEE. This CDR3 has 15 amino acids. V dropped 3 bases and J dropped 4; count of bases not matched to a gene: 5. The CDR3 sequence: CASSGGQGALYEQYF. In nucleotides, the CDR3 is TGTGCCAGCAGCGGGGGACAGGGGGCGCTTTACGAGCAGTACTTC.

The genes are TRBV3-1 (or the pseudogene TRBV3-2) and TRBJ2-2; possibly TRBD2 for D (6 bases). Germline lookup yields CDR1 LGHDT and CDR2 YNNKEL (reference sequence). CDR3 length: 17 residues. The germline V and J ends were trimmed by 3 bases and 2 bases, with 16 bases remaining between them. The CDR3 bases are TGTGCCAGCAGCCATGTCTTTGGGGGGAGCAACACCGGGGAGCTGTTTTTT. Translation: CASSHVFGGSNTGELFF.

The rearrangement links TRBV27 to TRBJ2-5; 8 positions match TRBD1. With V trimmed by 6 bases and J by 7 bases, 10 bases remained unmatched. Germline lookup yields CDR1 MNHEY and CDR2 SMNVEV (reference sequence). CDR3 size: 14 residues. CDR3 nucleotides: TGTGCCAGCAGCCTACAGGGGGTTCCGGTGACCCAGTACTTC. It is translated as CASSLQGVPVTQYF.

This clone turned up a few times. The chain joins TRBV19 to TRBJ1-1, with D perhaps TRBD1 (5 bases). Trimming cost V 7 bases and J 1 base, with 10 bases left between them. The germline V gene encodes CDR1 LNHDA and CDR2 SQIVND (reference sequence). This CDR3 spans 13 amino acids. Here the CDR3 reads CASNRQRNTEAFF. The DNA for the CDR3 is TGTGCCAGTAATAGACAGCGGAACACTGAAGCTTTCTTT.

The chain combines TRBV19 with TRBJ1-3; D might be TRBD1 (6 bases). There are 12 residues in the CDR3. Germline CDR1 and CDR2: LNHDA and SQIVND (reference sequence). Trimming removed 11 bases at V and 4 bases at J, with 12 bases between. CDR3 coding DNA: TGTGCCGTAGGGGGTCCGGGAAACACCATATATTTT. Translated, it gives CAVGGPGNTIYF.

The chain uses TRBV4-1 and TRBJ1-4, with 11 bases that match TRBD1. The V gene's germline CDR1 is MGHRA and CDR2 YSYEKL. CDR3 length equals 19 residues. Trimming took 0 bases from V and 8 from J; bases not matched to a gene: 14. CDR3 in DNA: TGCGCCAGCAGCCAAGAATTGCCGGGACAGGGGGGCCCCGGGGAAAAACTGTTTTTT. Translation gives CASSQELPGQGGPGEKLFF.

The J gene is TRBJ1-4, the V gene TRBV27; 10 nucleotides match TRBD1. After removal of 5 bases from V and 8 bases from J, the junction contained 5 bases not matched to a gene. This CDR3 comprises 14 residues. Germline CDR1 MNHEY, CDR2 SMNVEV (reference sequence). CDR3 in amino acids: CASSPGQGYEKLFF. Written as DNA, the CDR3 is TGTGCCAGCAGTCCGGGACAGGGGTACGAAAAACTGTTTTTT.

The chain joins TRBV18 to TRBJ2-2; D is ambiguous. CDR1 is KGHSH, CDR2 LQKENI, per germline. Trimming pared 6 bases from V and 6 bases from J, leaving 14 bases between. This CDR3 contains 14 residues. In DNA, the CDR3 is TGTGCCAGCTCCCCCAACGAGGTGGCCGGGGAGCTGTTTTTT. Translating it yields CASSPNEVAGELFF. Drawing the rest from reference TRBV18 and TRBJ2-2, the complete variable domain is NAGVMQNPRHLVRRRGQEARLRCSPMKGHSHVYWYRQLPEEGLKFMVYLQKENIIDESGMPKERFSAEFPKEGPSILRIQQVVRGDSAAYFCASSPNEVAGELFFGEGSRLTVL.

The chain employs TRBV5-1 and TRBJ2-3; TRBD2 matches 7 bases. The CDR3 has 13 amino acids. Germline V lookup: CDR1 SGHRS, CDR2 YFSETQ. V dropped 5 bases and J dropped 5; count of bases not matched to a gene: 5. The CDR3 sequence: CASSIPGGDTQYF. The DNA for the CDR3 is TGCGCCAGCAGTATCCCGGGAGGAGATACGCAGTATTTT. The whole variable domain, remainder taken from reference TRBV5-1 and TRBJ2-3, is KAGVTQTPRYLIKTRGQQVTLSCSPISGHRSVSWYQQTPGQGLQFLFEYFSETQRNKGNFPGRFSGRQFSNSRSEMNVSTLELGDSALYLCASSIPGGDTQYFGPGTRLTVL.

The chain employs TRBV10-1 and TRBJ1-2, with D tentatively TRBD1 (5 bases). CDR3 size: 13 residues. Per germline, CDR1 WNHNN and CDR2 SYGVQD (reference sequence). V lost 2 bases and J lost 1, with 5 bases in between. The CDR3 coding sequence is TGCGCCAGCAGTGAGGACAGTAACTATGGCTACACCTTC. Residues: CASSEDSNYGYTF.

V and J are TRBV6-5 and TRBJ1-2, with D possibly being TRBD1 (6 bases). The V gene's germline CDR1 is MNHEY and CDR2 SVGAGI. The CDR3 consists of 15 residues. V lost 4 bases and J 2 bases, leaving 14 bases between the germline ends. CDR3 bases: TGTGCCAGCAGTTCTCCCCAGGGGCCCAACTATGGCTACACCTTC. Translated: CASSSPQGPNYGYTF.

The chain's CDR3 is CASRGDREFGELFF. CDR3 nucleotide sequence: TGTGCCAGCAGGGGGGACAGAGAGTTCGGGGAGCTGTTTTTT. The chain recombines TRBV2 with TRBJ2-2; TRBD1 agrees at 7 bases. The V gene's germline CDR1 is SNHLY and CDR2 FYNNEI. The length of the CDR3 is 14 residues. V dropped 6 bases and J dropped 7; count of bases not matched to a gene: 8.

This clone was counted once. The same CDR3 is also encoded by other DNA sequences in this sample. The genes are TRBV5-4 and TRBJ2-5; 11 bases match TRBD2. The germline gives CDR1 SGHNT, CDR2 YYREEE (reference sequence). After removal of 1 base from V and 4 bases from J, the junction contained 3 bases not matched to a gene. The CDR3 totals 15 residues. CDR3 sequence (DNA): TGTGCCAGCAGCTTGAGAACTAGCGGGGGAGAGACCCAGTACTTC. This gives the protein CASSLRTSGGETQYF.

V usage is TRBV6-5 and J usage is TRBJ1-2; TRBD1 agrees at 9 bases. CDR1 and CDR2 from the germline V gene are MNHEY and SVGAGI. The CDR3 extends over 14 amino acids. J lost 5 bases, V lost 5 bases, and 6 bases had no gene match. In DNA, the CDR3 is TGTGCCAGCAGTACAGACAGGGGGAGGTATGGCTACACCTTC. Its protein is CASSTDRGRYGYTF.